This entry features one T cell receptor beta chain sequence. No antigen is known for it. The CDR3 extends over 13 amino acids. CDR1 is MNHEY and CDR2 is SMNVEV in the germline V gene (reference sequence). Deletions cut 6 bases from V and 4 bases from J, with 12 bases between. This sample was taken from a study of blood T cells in healthy people across ages. Alongside a J-beta primer mix, a sample-barcoded 5' primer served in a second PCR lasting about 7 to 12 cycles. TCRdb ran MiXCR on the 5' RACE reads and lists one entry per CDR3 protein. Of about 1,800,000 distinct CDR3 sequences listed, 25% to 30% were seen once; the top ten hold over 7%. Findings and caveats of the study: Underestimates were what the diversity estimates from one million T cells were considered to be.

Peripheral blood samples of around 9.5 milliliters were drawn from each donor. Material for sequencing was blood. The J gene is TRBJ1-1, the V gene TRBV27, with D possibly TRBD1 on 6 matching bases. This clonotype was sampled from a woman aged 25 to 39 in good health. Here the CDR3 reads CASRPTGITEAFF. DNA for the CDR3: TGTGCCAGCAGACCCACAGGGATCACTGAAGCTTTCTTT.